These T cell receptor beta chains were read from a single sample in a study of T-cell memory formation after mild COVID-19. From the 5' RACE reads, TCRdb called clonotypes with MiXCR, one entry per CDR3 protein. Of under 50,000 distinct CDR3 sequences listed, 27% are singletons. The sequencing sample was made of PBMCs or a T cell subset sorted from them (not recorded which). The receptors come from a man aged 18 to 29 who had mild COVID-19 (a few samples of this study predate the infection). Cell type and time point are not known. Each CDR3 is given with its conserved first and last residue. Each record gives: V gene, J gene, CDR3 protein.

V: TRBV12-3/TRBV12-4
J: TRBJ2-3
CDR3: CASSTTVSSTDTQYF

V: TRBV4-2
J: TRBJ1-2
CDR3: CASSPEWTGGNGYTF

V: TRBV7-9
J: TRBJ2-7
CDR3: CASSSVKQQYF

V: TRBV4-1
J: TRBJ2-7
CDR3: CASSQAGYEQYF

V: TRBV20-1
J: TRBJ2-1
CDR3: CSARDRLAGINEQFF

V: TRBV4-3
J: TRBJ1-1
CDR3: CASSQEGTGGTEAFF

V: TRBV5-1
J: TRBJ1-2
CDR3: CASSLKWPNLNYGYTF

V: TRBV12-3/TRBV12-4
J: TRBJ2-7
CDR3: CASSSGTVSYEQYF

V: TRBV5-1
J: TRBJ1-4
CDR3: CASSEATNEKLFF

V: TRBV9
J: TRBJ1-2
CDR3: CASSSAFYGYTF